This entry concerns a single TCR beta chain. Antigen unknown. All donors provided no fewer than one pre-ART and no fewer than two post-ART PBMC samples. The source of the sample is a study of long-term antiretroviral therapy in people with HIV. The study's findings and limits: The study found that diversity rose after ART but stayed below transplant donor controls. HIV repertoires spanned tighter CDR3 length ranges than controls did.

The assay used was immunoSEQ (version v3.0), run at survey level. Sequencing had a target that covered roughly 40,000-50,000 T-cell genomes per sample. The method was immunoSEQ multiplex PCR; TCRdb's version includes in-frame clones alone and lacks a portion of them. The data contain about 17,000 clones, approximately 82% of them seen just once; the ten biggest clones take up roughly 8.3%. Specimen: unsorted PBMCs, collected 0.3 years before starting antiretroviral therapy. The receptor comes from a middle-aged man with HIV.

This CDR3 reads CASSNRDRGGYTF. The CDR3 coding sequence is TGTGCCAGTAGTAACCGGGACCGGGGAGGCTACACCTTC. The rearrangement joins TRBV19 to TRBJ1-2; possible D gene TRBD1, 5 bases. Per germline, CDR1 LNHDA and CDR2 SQIVND (reference sequence). CDR3 length: 13 residues. V lost 4 bases and J lost 8, with 14 bases in between. The full variable domain, in which reference TRBV19 and TRBJ1-2 provide the parts outside the CDR3, is DGGITQSPKYLFRKEGQNVTLSCEQNLNHDAMYWYRQDPGQGLRLIYYSQIVNDFQKGDIAEGYSVSREKKESFPLTVTSAQKNPTAFYLCASSNRDRGGYTFGSGTRLTVV.